This T cell receptor beta chain was obtained from a study of cytomegalovirus exposure and HLA in healthy donors. Findings and limits, study-wide: Analysis performed later found 16,951 TCR beta sequences associated with HLA alleles at 0.05 false discovery rate. Compared with the roughly 700-donor mean, an Asian-associated ancestry cluster reportedly had fewer N-insertions, according to a later analysis. A highly shared variant cluster was judged a likely technical artifact.

CDR3 length: 14 residues. The trim removed 10 bases at V and 4 bases at J, leaving 11 bases unmatched. In germline, CDR1 is MNHNS, CDR2 SASEGT. This PCR relied on a set of 60 Vbeta primers and 13 Jbeta primers. Libraries were prepared by immunoSEQ multiplex PCR; TCRdb keeps only in-frame clonotypes and omits some of them. The sample carries some 120,000 clones, over 60% recorded once. Concerning this clone: No antigen is known for it.

Specimen: PBMCs. V gene TRBV6-1 combines with J gene TRBJ2-7; 9 bases are a match to TRBD1. This sequence was found in a human donor in good health. This chain's CDR3 is CATTGGSHWYEQYF. The DNA of the CDR3 is TGTGCCACTACAGGGGGCTCCCATTGGTACGAGCAGTACTTC.